Following are 6 T cell receptor beta chains from one sample sequenced in a study of shared clonotypes between healthy human individuals. The assay was immunoSEQ multiplex PCR, and TCRdb's table has in-frame clones only and misses some. The sample holds 640,000 or so clones, less than 80% seen once. Sequencing was done on a sample of memory CD4+ T cells sorted from blood. Documented subset: CD45RA-negative fraction. All receptors come from a woman aged 25 to 39 in good health.

The CDR3 sequence is CASSRTGDMYYYGYTF. As DNA, the CDR3 is TGCGCCAGCAGCCGGACAGGTGATATGTACTACTATGGCTACACCTTC. The chain recombines TRBV5-1 with TRBJ1-2; the match to TRBD1 covers 7 bases. Looked up from germline, CDR1 is SGHRS and CDR2 is YFSETQ. J gave up 3 bases and V 4 bases, and 12 bases lay outside the gene matches. This CDR3 has 16 amino acids. Combining the CDR3 with reference TRBV5-1 and TRBJ1-2 gives the whole variable domain KAGVTQTPRYLIKTRGQQVTLSCSPISGHRSVSWYQQTPGQGLQFLFEYFSETQRNKGNFPGRFSGRQFSNSRSEMNVSTLELGDSALYLCASSRTGDMYYYGYTFGSGTRLTVV.

This clone showed up just once. The chain links TRBV7-8 to TRBJ1-4; D is undetermined. Germline CDR1 reads SGHVS; CDR2 reads FQNEAQ. Trimming took off 8 bases at V and 1 base at J, with 11 bases between the two ends. This CDR3 has 14 residues. The DNA of the CDR3 is TGTGCCAGCCGATTACCGGGAACTAATGAAAAACTGTTTTTT. Encoded protein: CASRLPGTNEKLFF.

The rearrangement links TRBV5-1 to TRBJ1-4, with 9 bases aligning to TRBD1. Trimming took 3 bases from V and 7 from J; bases not matched to a gene: 7. The V gene's germline CDR1 is SGHRS and CDR2 YFSETQ. CDR3 size: 15 residues. CDR3 coding DNA: TGCGCCAGCAGCTCGGGACAGGGCGGCGGTGAAAAACTGTTTTTT. Amino acid sequence: CASSSGQGGGEKLFF.

In its sample, this clone was seen once. The chain carries TRBV7-3 and TRBJ2-3; 10 positions agree with TRBD2. The CDR3 runs 15 residues. V lost 4 bases to trimming and J lost 3 bases; unmatched junction nucleotides: 4. Per the germline V gene, CDR1 is SGHTA and CDR2 is FQGTGA. The CDR3, as DNA: TGTGCCAGCAGCTCCCTAGCGGGAGAAACAGATACGCAGTATTTT. Translated: CASSSLAGETDTQYF. Filled out from reference TRBV7-3 and TRBJ2-3, the complete variable domain reads GAGVSQTPSNKVTEKGKYVELRCDPISGHTALYWYRQSLGQGPEFLIYFQGTGAADDSGLPNDRFFAVRPEGSVSTLKIQRTERGDSAVYLCASSSLAGETDTQYFGPGTRLTVL.

The chain combines TRBV5-5 with TRBJ1-1, with 8 bases matching TRBD1. V lost 1 base and J lost 0; bases outside the gene matches: 8. The CDR3 is 17 amino acids. In germline, CDR1 is SGHKS, CDR2 YYEKEE (reference sequence). The CDR3 DNA sequence: TGTGCCAGCAGCTTGAGGCAGGGGGCCATCCTGAACACTGAAGCTTTCTTT. It is translated as CASSLRQGAILNTEAFF.

In its sample, this clone was seen once. V is TRBV4-1 and J is TRBJ1-2, with D uncertain. This CDR3 has 15 amino acids. V was trimmed by 0 bases and J by 4 bases, leaving 12 bases between them. Looked up from germline, CDR1 is MGHRA and CDR2 is YSYEKL. The DNA for the CDR3 is TGCGCCAGCAGCCAAGACATCGTCTCGGTCTATGGCTACACCTTC. Its protein is CASSQDIVSVYGYTF.